This T cell receptor beta chain was sequenced during a study of glioma-infiltrating T cells. Study-level points and caveats: Non-neoplastic patients had below-expected tissue-blood divergence, while all gliomas exceeded expectation. Very few CDR3 sequences were shared between tissue and blood.

This clonotype was counted at least ten times. Its antigen remains unidentified. Using RNA template, CDR3s of TCR alpha and beta were amplified with iRepertoire arm-PCR. TCRdb re-analysed the multiplex PCR reads in MiXCR, keeping a single row per CDR3 protein. The sample yields some 90,000 distinct CDR3 sequences, roughly 39% seen once. This TCR was recovered from a human donor with low-grade glioma or glioblastoma, undergoing nonglioma brain surgery, or in good health (not recorded which). The sequenced sample was glioma tissue, nonneoplastic brain tissue, or PBMCs (not recorded which).

The CDR3 DNA follows: TGTGCCAGCAGCCTAGGCGTCGGGGGGCAAGAGACCCAGTACTTC. Protein sequence: CASSLGVGGQETQYF. V and J are TRBV7-8 and TRBJ2-5, with TRBD2 identical over 7 bases. Germline V gene lookup returns CDR1 SGHVS and CDR2 FQNEAQ. V dropped 5 bases and J dropped 2; count of bases not matched to a gene: 8. The length of the CDR3 is 15 residues.